The rows below give T cell receptor beta chains drawn from one sample of a study of cytomegalovirus exposure and HLA in healthy donors. TCRdb's table, derived via immunoSEQ multiplex PCR, lists solely in-frame clones and lacks some. The data show under 200,000 clones, with about four fifths seen just once and 1% held by the top ten. The sequenced material came from PBMCs. The receptor set was obtained from a woman in her forties or fifties in good health and CMV-seropositive. Both conserved end residues are part of each CDR3. A D gene is named only where the DNA matches it firmly. Some rows have no size entry. The others give once, few or many, or a class for an expanded clone.

TRBD1,TRBV19,few,TRBJ1-5,TGTGCCAGTAGTGACAGGGGACAGCCCCAGCATTTT,CASSDRGQPQHF
TRBD2,TRBV6-5,NA,TRBJ2-3,TGTGCCAGCAGTTACTCAGGGCGGCGCGGGGGAGATACGCAGTATTTT,CASSYSGRRGGDTQYF
NA,TRBV19,NA,TRBJ2-7,TGTGCCAGTAGAAAAGGAACAGGGACCTACGAGCAGTACTTC,CASRKGTGTYEQYF
TRBD1,TRBV11-1,NA,TRBJ2-3,TGTGCCAGCAGCTTAGACAGGGGTATGACAGATACGCAGTATTTT,CASSLDRGMTDTQYF
TRBD1,TRBV18,NA,TRBJ1-5,TGTGCCAGCTCACCACCCGTGGGGACAGGGGGGGTTTCGGCCCAGCATTTT,CASSPPVGTGGVSAQHF
TRBD1,TRBV29-1,NA,TRBJ1-4,TGCAGCGCCCAGGGACAGATTAATGAAAAACTGTTTTTT,CSAQGQINEKLFF
NA,TRBV5-5,NA,TRBJ1-2,TGTGCCAGCTCTTTATCTATCTCCTATGGCTACACCTTC,CASSLSISYGYTF
NA,TRBV10-3,NA,TRBJ2-7,TGTGCCATCAGTGTGTGGACATTGAGCTCCTACGAGCAGTACTTC,CAISVWTLSSYEQYF
NA,TRBV5-1,NA,TRBJ1-1,TGCGCCAGCAGCTTAGTGTTGACCGGGACTGAAGCTTTCTTT,CASSLVLTGTEAFF
TRBD2,TRBV25-1,NA,TRBJ2-1,TGTGCCAGCGAAAGGTCCACTAGCGGGAACGTCAATGAGCAGTTCTTC,CASERSTSGNVNEQFF
NA,TRBV5-1,NA,TRBJ2-7,TGCGCCAGCAACCGCCGGGACATTGGCGACGAGCAGTACTTC,CASNRRDIGDEQYF
NA,TRBV4-2,NA,TRBJ1-6,TGTGCCAGCAGCCTACAGCCAGGGTCCTTAGGGCTTAGGTCACCCCTCCACTTT,CASSLQPGSLGLRSPLHF
TRBD2,TRBV6-4,NA,TRBJ2-2,TGTGCCAGCAGTGCCACTAGCGGTACCACCGGGGAGCTGTTTTTT,CASSATSGTTGELFF